Listed here is a single T cell receptor beta chain. Its target is not known. The sample originates from a study of OX40 agonist ivuxolimab in advanced cancers. Study-level background: Antecedent anti-PD-1, anti-PD-L1 or anti-CTLA-4 therapy was permissible, with under 50% having received some. Study results and caveats: Expanded clones were, on average, more numerous in CD8+ T cells than in CD4+.

The length of the CDR3 is 13 residues. V was clipped by 2 bases and J by 7 bases, with 9 bases between them. Germline CDR1 and CDR2: SGHDN and FVKESK. Prior autoimmune disease or systemic immunosuppression barred patients. The assay was immunoSEQ multiplex PCR, and TCRdb's table has in-frame clones only and misses some. The sample shows over 100,000 clones, roughly 95% of them seen only once. Sequenced here: CD4+ or CD8+ T cells sorted from blood, sampled in a trial of the OX40 agonist ivuxolimab. The gene calls are TRBV14 and TRBJ2-4; perhaps TRBD2 as D (6 bases). The source of this sequence is an adult with an advanced solid tumor such as melanoma, head and neck, liver or kidney cancer. Here the CDR3 reads CASSQPAGNIQYF. As DNA, the CDR3 is TGTGCCAGCAGCCAACCAGCGGGCAACATTCAGTACTTC.